This T cell receptor (beta chain) was profiled in a study of shared T cell receptors in the human thymus. V shed 10 bases and J shed 4 bases, with 25 bases lying between them. CDR3 length: 17 residues. Germline V CDR1 and CDR2: MNHEY, SMNVEV (reference sequence). Clones were sequenced by immunoSEQ multiplex PCR, and TCRdb holds only the in-frame ones, with some missing. The data contain more than 300,000 clones, around 93% of them singletons. Sequenced sample: thymocytes. The TCR comes from a human donor. V usage is TRBV27 and J usage is TRBJ2-2; D might be TRBD2 (5 bases). The CDR3 spells CATRRPQPLGVTGELFF. Written as DNA, the CDR3 is TGTGCCACCCGCAGACCGCAACCCCTCGGGGTCACCGGGGAGCTGTTTTTT.